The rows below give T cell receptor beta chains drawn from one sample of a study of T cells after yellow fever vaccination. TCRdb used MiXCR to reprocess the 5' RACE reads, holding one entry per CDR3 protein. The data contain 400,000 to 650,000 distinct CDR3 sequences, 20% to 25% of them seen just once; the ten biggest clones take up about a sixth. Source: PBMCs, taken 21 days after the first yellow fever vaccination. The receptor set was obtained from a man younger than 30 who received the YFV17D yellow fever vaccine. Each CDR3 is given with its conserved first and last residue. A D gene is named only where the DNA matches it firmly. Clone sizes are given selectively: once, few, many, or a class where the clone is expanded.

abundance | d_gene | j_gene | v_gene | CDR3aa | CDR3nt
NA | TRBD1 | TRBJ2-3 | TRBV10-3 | CAIRGDRGTDTQYF | TGTGCCATCAGGGGGGACAGGGGGACAGATACGCAGTATTTT
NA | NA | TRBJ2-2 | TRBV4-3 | CASRGENPNTGELFF | TGCGCCAGCAGGGGGGAAAATCCGAACACCGGGGAGCTGTTTTTT
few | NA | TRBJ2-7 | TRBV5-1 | CASSLGAVVYEQYF | TGCGCCAGCAGCTTGGGGGCAGTAGTCTACGAGCAGTACTTC
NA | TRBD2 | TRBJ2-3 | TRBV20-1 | CSAPPVAGVGDTQYF | TGCAGTGCTCCCCCTGTAGCGGGGGTCGGAGATACGCAGTATTTT
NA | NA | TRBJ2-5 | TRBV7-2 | CASSLLTEETQYF | TGTGCCAGCAGCTTATTGACAGAAGAGACCCAGTACTTC
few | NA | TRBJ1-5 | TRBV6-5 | CASSYSRTPNQPQHF | TGTGCCAGCAGTTACTCGAGGACACCGAATCAGCCCCAGCATTTT
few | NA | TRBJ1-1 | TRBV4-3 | CASSQEPKRYTEAFF | TGCGCCAGCAGCCAAGAGCCAAAGAGGTACACTGAAGCTTTCTTT
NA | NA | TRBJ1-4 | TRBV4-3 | CASSHRRQDEKLFF | TGCGCCAGCAGCCATCGCAGGCAGGATGAAAAACTGTTTTTT
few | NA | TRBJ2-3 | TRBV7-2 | CASSLAWHTTDTQYF | TGTGCCAGCAGCTTAGCGTGGCATACCACAGATACGCAGTATTTT
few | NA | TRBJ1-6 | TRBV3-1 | CASSQTGGAKSPLHF | TGTGCCAGCAGCCAGACGGGGGGGGCCAAGTCACCCCTCCACTTT
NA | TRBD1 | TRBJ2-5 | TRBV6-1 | CASKQQGGPETQYF | TGTGCCAGCAAACAACAGGGGGGCCCGGAGACCCAGTACTTC
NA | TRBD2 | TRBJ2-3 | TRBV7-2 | CASRRTSPTQYF | TGTGCCAGCAGAAGGACTAGCCCTACGCAGTATTTT
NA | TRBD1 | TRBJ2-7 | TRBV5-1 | CASSLAQGARYEQYF | TGCGCCAGCAGCTTGGCGCAGGGGGCGCGGTACGAGCAGTACTTC
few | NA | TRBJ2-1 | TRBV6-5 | CASSYRRTLSYNEQFF | TGTGCCAGCAGTTATCGTCGGACACTCTCTTACAATGAGCAGTTCTTC
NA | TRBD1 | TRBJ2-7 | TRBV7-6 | CASSRDRLYEQYF | TGTGCCAGCAGCCGGGACAGACTCTACGAGCAGTACTTC
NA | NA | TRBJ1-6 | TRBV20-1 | CSAEQSSYNSPLHF | TGCAGTGCCGAACAAAGCTCCTATAATTCACCCCTCCACTTT
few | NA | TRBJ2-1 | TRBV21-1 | CARIRQGRDNEQFF | TGTGCCAGAATCCGACAGGGTCGCGACAATGAGCAGTTCTTC
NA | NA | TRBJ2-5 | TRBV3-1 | CASSQAGYFVETQYF | TGTGCCAGCAGCCAAGCGGGGTACTTCGTTGAAACCCAGTACTTC
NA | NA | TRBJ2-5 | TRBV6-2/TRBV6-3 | CASKVAGLLGWETQYF | TGTGCCAGCAAAGTCGCGGGGCTATTAGGATGGGAGACCCAGTACTTC
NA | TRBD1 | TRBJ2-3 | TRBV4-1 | CASSQTGTGFTDTQYF | TGCGCCAGCAGCCAAACCGGGACAGGCTTCACAGATACGCAGTATTTT
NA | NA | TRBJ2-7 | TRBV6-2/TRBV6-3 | CASSYPPSEQYF | TGTGCCAGCAGTTACCCCCCATCCGAGCAGTACTTC
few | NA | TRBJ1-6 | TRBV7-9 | CASTTLLSANSPLHF | TGTGCCAGCACCACCCTACTTAGCGCTAATTCACCCCTCCACTTT
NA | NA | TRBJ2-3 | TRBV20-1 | CSASPDGGSDTQYF | TGCAGTGCCAGCCCGGACGGCGGCTCAGATACGCAGTATTTT
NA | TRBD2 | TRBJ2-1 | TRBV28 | CASSRAKTSGVGNEQFF | TGTGCCAGCAGTAGGGCCAAGACTAGCGGGGTAGGGAATGAGCAGTTCTTC
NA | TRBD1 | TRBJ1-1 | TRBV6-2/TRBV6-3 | CASRQGQREAFF | TGTGCCAGCAGACAGGGGCAACGTGAAGCTTTCTTT
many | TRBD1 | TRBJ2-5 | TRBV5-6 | CASSSGTVLQETQYF | TGTGCCAGCAGCTCCGGGACAGTTCTACAAGAGACCCAGTACTTC
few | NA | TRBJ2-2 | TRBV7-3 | CASSLAATGELFF | TGTGCCAGCAGCTTAGCGGCCACCGGGGAGCTGTTTTTT
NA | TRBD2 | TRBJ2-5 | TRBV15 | CATSRVTSGGWETQYF | TGTGCCACCAGCAGAGTGACTAGCGGGGGATGGGAGACCCAGTACTTC
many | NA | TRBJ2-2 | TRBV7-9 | CASTTHRGELFF | TGTGCCAGCACAACCCACCGCGGGGAGCTGTTTTTT
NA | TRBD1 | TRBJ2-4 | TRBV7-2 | CASSPGGSLAKNIQYF | TGTGCCAGCAGCCCAGGGGGATCCCTAGCCAAAAACATTCAGTACTTC
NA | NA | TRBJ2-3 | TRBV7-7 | CASSLFGTVGDTQYF | TGTGCTAGCAGCTTATTTGGGACGGTTGGAGATACGCAGTATTTT
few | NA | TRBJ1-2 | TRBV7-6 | CASSLNGMAGHGYTF | TGTGCCAGCAGCCTGAATGGCATGGCAGGTCATGGCTACACCTTC
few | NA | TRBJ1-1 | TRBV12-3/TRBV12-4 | CASSLRHRDTEAFF | TGTGCCAGCAGTTTAAGACATCGGGACACTGAAGCTTTCTTT
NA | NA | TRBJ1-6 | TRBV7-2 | CASSLVSGYNSPLHF | TGTGCCAGCAGCTTAGTTTCCGGATATAATTCACCCCTCCACTTT
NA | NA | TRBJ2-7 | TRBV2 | CASTEFEEEQYF | TGTGCCAGCACCGAATTCGAGGAGGAGCAGTACTTC
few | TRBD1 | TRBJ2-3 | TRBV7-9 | CASVRPPGQGADTQYF | TGTGCCAGCGTTAGACCCCCGGGACAGGGGGCAGATACGCAGTATTTT
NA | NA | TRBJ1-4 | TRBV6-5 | CASSYAGFGEKLFF | TGTGCCAGCAGTTACGCAGGGTTCGGTGAAAAACTGTTTTTT
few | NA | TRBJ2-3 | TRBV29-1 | CSAAGTRDNTDTQYF | TGCAGCGCCGCGGGCACCCGGGACAACACAGATACGCAGTATTTT
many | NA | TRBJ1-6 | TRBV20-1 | CSARAEFNSPLHF | TGCAGTGCTAGAGCCGAATTTAATTCACCCCTCCACTTT
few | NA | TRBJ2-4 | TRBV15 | CATSRDRNIQYF | TGTGCCACCAGCAGAGACCGGAACATTCAGTACTTC
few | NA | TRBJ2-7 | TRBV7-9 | CASSSTGTQYEQYF | TGTGCCAGCAGCTCCACCGGGACACAGTACGAGCAGTACTTC
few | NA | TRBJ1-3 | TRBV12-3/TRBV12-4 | CASSLVQGNTIYF | TGTGCCAGCAGTTTAGTCCAGGGAAACACCATATATTTT
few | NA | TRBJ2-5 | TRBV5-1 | CASSYDGEDETQYF | TGCGCCAGCAGCTATGACGGTGAGGACGAGACCCAGTACTTC
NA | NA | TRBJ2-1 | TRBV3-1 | CASSQEAQGYNEQFF | TGTGCCAGCAGCCAAGAAGCGCAGGGATACAATGAGCAGTTCTTC
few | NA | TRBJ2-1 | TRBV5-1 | CASEGGSYNEQFF | TGCGCCTCAGAGGGGGGATCCTACAATGAGCAGTTCTTC
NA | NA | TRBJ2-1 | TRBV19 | CASSLGANEQFF | TGTGCCAGTAGTCTGGGAGCAAATGAGCAGTTCTTC
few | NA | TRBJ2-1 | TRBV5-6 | CASSLDQGDEQFF | TGTGCCAGCAGCTTGGATCAGGGTGATGAGCAGTTCTTC
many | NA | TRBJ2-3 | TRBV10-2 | CASSTRAMADTQYF | TGCGCCAGCAGTACGAGGGCAATGGCAGATACGCAGTATTTT
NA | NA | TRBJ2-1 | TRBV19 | CASSILDGGYNEQFF | TGTGCCAGTAGTATATTGGACGGAGGCTACAATGAGCAGTTCTTC
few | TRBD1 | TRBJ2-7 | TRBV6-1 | CASSEEGRGHDSRYF | TGTGCCAGCAGTGAAGAGGGCAGGGGGCACGATTCTCGGTACTTC
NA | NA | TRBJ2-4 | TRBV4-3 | CASSRVFVSAKNIQYF | TGCGCCAGCAGCCGAGTCTTTGTGTCGGCCAAAAACATTCAGTACTTC
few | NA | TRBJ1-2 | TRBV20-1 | CSAREGEVSGYTF | TGCAGTGCTAGAGAAGGGGAGGTTTCTGGCTACACCTTC
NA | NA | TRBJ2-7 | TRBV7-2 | CASSPGQLSEQYF | TGTGCCAGCAGCCCTGGACAGTTGAGCGAGCAGTACTTC
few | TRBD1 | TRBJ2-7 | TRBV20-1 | CSAGGQGLYEQYF | TGCAGTGCTGGGGGACAGGGGCTCTACGAGCAGTACTTC
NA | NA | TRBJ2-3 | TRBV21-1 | CASSKGQEVTDTQYF | TGTGCCAGCAGCAAAGGACAGGAAGTCACAGATACGCAGTATTTT
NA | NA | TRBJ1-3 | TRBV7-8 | CASSLGRDGGNTIYF | TGTGCCAGCAGCTTAGGCCGGGACGGAGGAAACACCATATATTTT
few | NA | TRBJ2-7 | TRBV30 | CAWTNVIYEQYF | TGTGCCTGGACTAATGTTATATACGAGCAGTACTTC
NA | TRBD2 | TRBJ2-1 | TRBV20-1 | CSAYDPGRGNEQFF | TGCAGTGCTTATGATCCGGGGAGGGGCAATGAGCAGTTCTTC
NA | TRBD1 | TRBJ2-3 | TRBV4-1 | CASSQARDSPGGDTQYF | TGCGCCAGCAGCCAAGCTAGGGACAGTCCTGGAGGAGATACGCAGTATTTT
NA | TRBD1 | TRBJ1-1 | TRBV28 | CASSTGGGRGTEAFF | TGTGCCAGCAGCACAGGGGGGGGTCGGGGCACTGAAGCTTTCTTT